Given below is one T cell receptor beta chain in context. The entry originates in a study of blood T cell repertoires in COVID-19. Study as a whole: Samples came from the United States, Italy and Spain, spanning acute and convalescent COVID-19. Sources were T cells, B-cell-depleted T cells, or PBMCs; the material itself was cDNA or gDNA.

Data came from immunoSEQ multiplex PCR; TCRdb stores just in-frame clones and leaves some out. The top ten clones hold 2.3% of a sample with roughly 410,000 clones, around 87% of them seen once. The V gene end was trimmed by 2 bases and the J gene end by 2 bases; junction bases not matched to a gene: 2. From germline, CDR1 is SGHTA and CDR2 FQGNSA. CDR3 size: 15 residues. Sequencing input: peripheral blood. This sequence originates from a woman in her sixties with COVID-19, enrolled during active disease. The chain couples TRBV7-2 to TRBJ2-2; TRBD1 matches at 7 bases. The CDR3 loop reads CASSLTGANTGELFF. The CDR3 nucleotides read TGTGCCAGCAGCTTAACAGGGGCAAACACCGGGGAGCTGTTTTTT.